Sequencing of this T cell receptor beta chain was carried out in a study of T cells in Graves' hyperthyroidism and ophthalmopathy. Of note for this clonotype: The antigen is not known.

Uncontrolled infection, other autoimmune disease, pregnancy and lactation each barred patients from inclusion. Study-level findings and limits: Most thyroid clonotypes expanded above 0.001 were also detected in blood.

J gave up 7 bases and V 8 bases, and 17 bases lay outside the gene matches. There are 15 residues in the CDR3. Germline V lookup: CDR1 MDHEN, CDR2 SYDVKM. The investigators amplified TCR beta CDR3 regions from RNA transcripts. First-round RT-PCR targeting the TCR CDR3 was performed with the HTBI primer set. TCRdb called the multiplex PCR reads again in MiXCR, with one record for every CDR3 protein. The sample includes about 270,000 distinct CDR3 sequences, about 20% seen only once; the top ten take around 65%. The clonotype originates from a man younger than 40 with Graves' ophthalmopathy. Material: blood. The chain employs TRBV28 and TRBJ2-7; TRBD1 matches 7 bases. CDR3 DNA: TGTGCCAGCTCCTTTAAACAGGGGACGTTCTTGGAGCAGTACTTC. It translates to CASSFKQGTFLEQYF. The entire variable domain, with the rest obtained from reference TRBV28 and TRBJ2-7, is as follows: DVKVTQSSRYLVKRTGEKVFLECVQDMDHENMFWYRQDPGLGLRLIYFSYDVKMKEKGDIPEGYSVSREKKERFSLILESASTNQTSMYLCASSFKQGTFLEQYFGPGTRLTVT.